This TCR beta chain was found in a study of post-analysis software for immune sequencing data. Study-level background: Included courses were relapsing-remitting and secondary progressive multiple sclerosis; progressive-relapsing multiple sclerosis was also included.

This clonotype was seen ten or more times. Unique molecular identifiers were carried by the TCR beta cDNA libraries. One entry per CDR3 protein results from TCRdb running MiXCR on the PCR reads. The sample carries about 380,000 distinct CDR3 sequences, 30% to 45% recorded once. This sequence originates from a girl aged 5-17 years with multiple sclerosis. What was sequenced was blood.

The CDR3 bases are TGTGCCAGCAGTCCGGACAGGATCTATGGCTACACCTTC. Protein: CASSPDRIYGYTF. The chain employs TRBV6-2 or TRBV6-3 and TRBJ1-2, with 7 bases matching TRBD1. CDR1 is MNHEY, CDR2 SVGEGT, per germline. The CDR3 is made up of 13 amino acids. After removal of 5 bases from V and 4 bases from J, the junction contained 4 bases not matched to a gene.